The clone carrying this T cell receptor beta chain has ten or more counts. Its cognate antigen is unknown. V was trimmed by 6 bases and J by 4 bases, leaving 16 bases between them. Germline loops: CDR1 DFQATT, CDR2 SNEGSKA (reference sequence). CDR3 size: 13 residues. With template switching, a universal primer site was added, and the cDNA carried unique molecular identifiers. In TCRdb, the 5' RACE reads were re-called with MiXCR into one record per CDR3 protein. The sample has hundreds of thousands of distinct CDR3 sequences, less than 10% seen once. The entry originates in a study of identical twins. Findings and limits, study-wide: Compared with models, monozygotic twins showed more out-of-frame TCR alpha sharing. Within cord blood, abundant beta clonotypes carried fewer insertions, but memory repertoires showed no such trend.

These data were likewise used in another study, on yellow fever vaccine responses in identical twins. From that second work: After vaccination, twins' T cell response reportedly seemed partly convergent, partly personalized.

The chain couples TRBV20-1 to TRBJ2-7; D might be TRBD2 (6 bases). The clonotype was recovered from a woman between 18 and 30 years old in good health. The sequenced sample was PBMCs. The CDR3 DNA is TGCAGTGCCCCGGCCCGGGACTCATACGAGCAGTACTTC. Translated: CSAPARDSYEQYF.